The T cell receptor beta chain under discussion was sequenced for a study of CD8 T cells in ankylosing spondylitis (dated by TCRdb to about 2017). Describing the broader study: To find TCR variants linked to disease, the study profiled T cell receptor beta repertoires in ankylosing spondylitis patients and healthy donors. The full study cohort was made up of 25 ankylosing spondylitis patients and 108 healthy donors. Samples of peripheral blood were taken, and for ankylosing spondylitis patients, synovial fluid was collected as well. Findings and caveats that apply to the study as a whole: According to the report, matched synovial fluid samples from ankylosing spondylitis patients were significantly enriched for the disease-linked clones. Blood from ankylosing spondylitis patients appeared to be characterized by a TCR beta motif composed of 7 to 9 highly homologous amino acid variants. Some of the motif variants had been reported before in the synovial fluid and blood of reactive arthritis patients, a finding that suggests common disease-initiation mechanisms. The disease-linked clones had a CD8+ phenotype and were found at relatively low frequencies in peripheral blood.

The CDR3 runs 15 amino acids, cysteine and phenylalanine included. The read is trimmed to its CDR3 DNA, 45 bases read in frame from base 1. CDR1 is given as DFQATT and CDR2 as SNEGSKA, both from the germline V gene (reference sequence). The germline ends are 17 bases apart after V is trimmed by 5 bases and J by 1 base. The sequencing machine was an Illumina HiSeq 2500. TCR beta libraries were prepared by quantitative 5'-RACE with molecular barcodes. In the authors' own workflow: A new computational method based on a probabilistic model of VDJ rearrangement was used to identify disease-linked TCR variants. Using fastp at Q25 and MiXCR, TCRdb reprocessed the public reads and kept productive beta chains. Duplicate CDR3 protein sequences are folded into a single record with the most common DNA and genes. The V and J calls come from TCRdb's annotation, not from the publication. Here the sample has roughly 220,000 distinct CDR3 sequences; roughly a tenth occur a single time. The top ten hold less than 25% of the sample.

The table lists this clonotype with many counts. Its antigen target is currently unknown. The input lacks base qualities; no much larger clone sits a single base away. The clonotype comes from a male donor with ankylosing spondylitis or in good health (not recorded which). This chain is built from TRBV20-1 and TRBJ1-2; the D region possibly corresponds to TRBD1 (5 bases align). The sequenced material came from blood, either unsorted or a sorted T cell fraction (not recorded which). CDR3 reads: CSAGTGGYVNYGYTF. The nucleotide sequence is given as TGCAGTGCTGGGACGGGAGGCTATGTTAACTATGGCTACACCTTC.